This is a list of T cell receptor beta chains from one sample in a study of blood T cell repertoires in COVID-19. Sequencing used immunoSEQ multiplex PCR; TCRdb keeps in-frame clones, though not all of them. The sample lists under 300,000 clones, approximately 86% seen once, with about 1.5% in the top ten. Source material: PBMCs or T cells enriched from blood (not recorded which). The receptors were sampled from a woman in her 50s who had recovered from COVID-19. Both conserved end residues are trimmed from each CDR3. Clone sizes are given selectively: once, few, many, or a class where the clone is expanded.

J | size | V | CDR3
TRBJ1-3 | . | TRBV28 | ASRNRRARLSGNTIY
TRBJ2-1 | few | TRBV28 | ASNRAGGSYNEQF
TRBJ2-7 | . | TRBV6-5 | AIKREGTYEQY
TRBJ1-2 | . | TRBV3-1/TRBV3-2 | ASSQKPTLDFHGYT
TRBJ1-2 | . | TRBV25-1 | ASSAGGGSYGYT
TRBJ2-1 | . | TRBV2 | ASTSYGEGEQF
TRBJ1-5 | . | TRBV7-2 | ASSSTGDYNQPQH
TRBJ1-1 | . | TRBV9 | ASSVQEGNTEAF
TRBJ2-4 | . | TRBV5-1 | ASSLSLAKNIQY
TRBJ1-5 | few | TRBV18 | ASSPGAGRNQPQH
TRBJ2-2 | . | TRBV28 | ASSFRDREVGELF
TRBJ1-1 | . | TRBV9 | ASSFMGGMNTEAF
TRBJ2-1 | . | TRBV29-1 | SAHPQGGNEQF
TRBJ2-1 | . | TRBV5-4 | ASWTKLGSYNEQF
TRBJ2-7 | . | TRBV28 | ASKMGGGGYEQY
TRBJ1-2 | . | TRBV28 | ASSSGNYGYT
TRBJ2-3 | . | TRBV6-5 | ASRMGQSTDTQY
TRBJ2-3 | . | TRBV19 | ASSSLDRGYGTQY
TRBJ1-4 | . | TRBV11-2 | ASSLVKGSYLF
TRBJ2-7 | . | TRBV28 | ASSPQGSSYEQY
TRBJ1-4 | . | TRBV19 | ASSVSGQVPNEKLF
TRBJ1-6 | . | TRBV3-1/TRBV3-2 | ASQGGSSYNSPLH
TRBJ1-1 | . | TRBV10-3 | AISAVEQGLNTEAF
TRBJ1-1 | . | TRBV6-1 | ASSGVRGGDDTEAF
TRBJ2-7 | few | TRBV28 | ASSFWGWSAGGSYEQY
TRBJ2-3 | . | TRBV7-9 | ASSFFIDVETADTDTQY
TRBJ1-2 | . | TRBV2 | ASSQQGAYT
TRBJ2-1 | . | TRBV5-1 | ASSLATSGIYNEQF
TRBJ1-2 | . | TRBV27 | ASRKWTAPVDGYT
TRBJ1-1 | . | TRBV28 | ASSFWGTLNTEAF
TRBJ2-1 | . | TRBV28 | ASSLSAREREAGNEQF
TRBJ2-6 | . | TRBV3-1/TRBV3-2 | ASSRGRSGANVLT
TRBJ2-5 | . | TRBV30 | AWSLPAGFEETQY
TRBJ1-3 | . | TRBV5-1 | ASSTSGAGNTIY
TRBJ2-1 | . | TRBV6-2/TRBV6-3 | ASSSVLYNEQF
TRBJ1-4 | . | TRBV11-2 | ASREQGTNEKLF
TRBJ2-1 | . | TRBV5-1 | ASSSFRNEQF
TRBJ2-1 | . | TRBV19 | ASFELAAGYNEQF
TRBJ2-7 | . | TRBV4-2 | ASSQRLATYEQY
TRBJ1-5 | . | TRBV28 | ASSRPPPPGGQMSNQPQH
TRBJ2-2 | . | TRBV7-3 | ASSLVRTSGFGELF
TRBJ1-2 | . | TRBV18 | ASSPGVAGYGYT
TRBJ1-5 | . | TRBV6-5 | ASRGTGSVNQPQH
TRBJ2-3 | . | TRBV20-1 | SASFGTSSASTDTQY
TRBJ2-7 | few | TRBV5-1 | ASSFGSAGGYSYYEQY
TRBJ2-3 | . | TRBV9 | ASSETTSAVRTDTQY
TRBJ1-2 | . | TRBV3-1/TRBV3-2 | ASSQQSRVTGSNTNYGYT
TRBJ2-1 | . | TRBV28 | ASLIAGGQHNEQF
TRBJ2-2 | . | TRBV11-2 | ASSHQGQGQAGELF
TRBJ1-2 | . | TRBV5-4 | ASSQGQGIYGYT
TRBJ2-1 | . | TRBV11-2 | ASSLGDSYNEQF
TRBJ2-7 | few | TRBV5-1 | ASSVNGLAGGKGSYEQY
TRBJ2-5 | . | TRBV7-9 | ASSPWFGGKLQETQY
TRBJ2-1 | . | TRBV4-1 | ASSQGAQRGFSYNEQF
TRBJ1-1 | . | TRBV5-5 | ASSFSRTEAF
TRBJ2-7 | . | TRBV4-3 | ASSPSKGQRSYEQY